This T cell receptor (beta chain) was sequenced for a study of early T cells in non-severe SARS-CoV-2 infection. TCRdb redid the calling of the 5' RACE reads with MiXCR, one entry per CDR3 protein. The sample lists tens of thousands of distinct CDR3 sequences; 10% to 15% were seen once. This clonotype was seen ten or more times. This CDR3 has 14 residues. Germline V gene sequence: CDR1 SEHNR, CDR2 FQNEAQ (reference sequence). V was cut by 5 bases and J by 0 bases, with 10 bases left in between. This receptor was obtained from an adult who was a healthcare worker with PCR-confirmed SARS-CoV-2 infection or an uninfected control (not recorded which). The J gene is TRBJ2-5, the V gene TRBV7-9, with TRBD1 as a possible D gene (5 bases). Material: whole blood. The CDR3: CASSKTANQETQYF. CDR3 bases: TGTGCCAGCAGCAAGACAGCTAACCAAGAGACCCAGTACTTC.